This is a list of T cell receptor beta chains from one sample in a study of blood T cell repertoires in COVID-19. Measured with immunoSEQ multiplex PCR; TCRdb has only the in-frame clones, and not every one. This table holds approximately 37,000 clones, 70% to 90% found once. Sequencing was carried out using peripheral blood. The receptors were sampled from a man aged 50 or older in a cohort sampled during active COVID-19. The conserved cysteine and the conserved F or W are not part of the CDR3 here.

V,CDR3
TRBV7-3,ASSYDPPSRNEQF
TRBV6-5,ASSILAGTDTQY
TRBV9,ASSVHGGNALGTGELF
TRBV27,ASSFLLAAGTGELF
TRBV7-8,ASSLLAGGSDTQY
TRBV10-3,AISLGNEQF
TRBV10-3,AISDGVIPDTQY
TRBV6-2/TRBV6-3,ASSWDSPRGGYT
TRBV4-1,ASSQTNGDRVS
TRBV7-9,ASSPPLTVTDTQY
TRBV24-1,ATSDSGGQDLSNTGELF
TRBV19,ASSPGLAGVRSYNEQF
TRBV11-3,ASSLTGGGVYNEQF
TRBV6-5,ASSYYDREDQPQH
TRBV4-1,ASSQILAGGQYEQF
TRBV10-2,ASRVWTSGSTDTQY
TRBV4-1,ASRDQGQETQY
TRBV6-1,ASSERLGISNQPQH
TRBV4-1,ASSQEQGEYSPLH
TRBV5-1,ASSGQQETQY
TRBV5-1,ASSRGQGPYEQY
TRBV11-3,ASSLRENRLAGERETQY
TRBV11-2,ASSPGGRWDEQF
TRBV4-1,ASSQLAGEYNEQF
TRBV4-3,ASSQSAGGPGHEQY
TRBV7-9,ASSSGLSKRNEQF
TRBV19,ASSDTGGNQPQH
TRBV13,ASSSQGDPYGYT
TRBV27,ASTPGGGMRGYT
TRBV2,ASPVGDYGYT
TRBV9,ASSPASGGYTGELF
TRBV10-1,ASKETLQGAEAF
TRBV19,ATSGINQPQH
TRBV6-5,ASSYWDKGRREKLF
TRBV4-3,ASSQESGTGRYEQY
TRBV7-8,ASSNRQGVYEKLF
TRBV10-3,AIGLAGAVDTQY
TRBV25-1,ASSPDSSMNTEAF
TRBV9,ASSVAGTTEPYNEQF
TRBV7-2,ASSPAGGGYEQY